These 21 T cell receptor beta chains came from one sample sequenced in a study of T cell responses to AZD1222 COVID-19 vaccine. Clones were sequenced by immunoSEQ multiplex PCR, and TCRdb holds only the in-frame ones, with some missing. Found here are approximately 67,000 clones, roughly 88% of them singletons; the top ten hold about 2.4%. The material was peripheral blood, obtained on day 0 of AZD1222 vaccination. These receptors were taken from an adult in good health.

The gene calls are TRBV9 and TRBJ1-5; 7 positions match TRBD1. The CDR3 totals 15 residues. V lost 3 bases, J lost 5 bases, and 8 bases stayed unmatched. Looked up from germline, CDR1 is SGDLS and CDR2 is YYNGEE. As DNA, the CDR3 is TGTGCCAGCAGCGACGGGACAGCCGCTTATCAGCCCCAGCATTTT. Translating it yields CASSDGTAAYQPQHF.

The J gene is TRBJ2-2, the V gene TRBV5-1; D not resolved. Trimming pared 2 bases from V and 0 bases from J, leaving 8 bases between. The V gene's germline CDR1 is SGHRS and CDR2 YFSETQ. CDR3 size: 15 residues. The CDR3 DNA follows: TGCGCCAGCAGCTTAGCGCAAACGAACACCGGGGAGCTGTTTTTT. It yields the protein CASSLAQTNTGELFF.

The chain is built from TRBV9 and TRBJ1-5, with D possibly being TRBD1 (5 bases). Germline assignment: CDR1 SGDLS and CDR2 YYNGEE. V was trimmed by 0 bases and J by 6 bases, leaving 10 bases between them. This CDR3 has 14 residues. CDR3 nucleotides: TGTGCCAGCAGCGTAGGGCAGGGTGGTCAGCCCCAGCATTTT. It translates to CASSVGQGGQPQHF.

The chain links TRBV6-2 or TRBV6-3 to TRBJ2-7; no firm D call. Trimming left V 5 bases short and J 2 bases short, with 16 bases between. The CDR3 totals 15 residues. Germline-derived CDR1 and CDR2 are MNHEY and SVGEGT. CDR3 in amino acids: CASSKRAGTAYEQYF. Written as DNA, the CDR3 is TGTGCCAGCAGTAAAAGGGCAGGAACAGCCTACGAGCAGTACTTC.

This chain connects TRBV24-1 to TRBJ1-3; D unresolved. From germline, CDR1 is KGHDR and CDR2 SFDVKD. The CDR3 covers 13 residues. Trimming took 7 bases from V and 4 from J, leaving 10 bases between them. The CDR3 reads CATRGPGGNTIYF. CDR3 DNA sequence: TGTGCCACCAGAGGACCCGGGGGAAACACCATATATTTT.

This clone was seen only once. The chain recombines TRBV6-1 with TRBJ1-3; D perhaps matches TRBD1 (6 bases). Per the germline V gene, CDR1 is MNHNS and CDR2 is SASEGT. The length of the CDR3 is 15 residues. V lost 2 bases, J lost 3 bases, and 11 bases lay in between. The CDR3 reads CASSERQGFGNTIYF. CDR3 sequence (DNA): TGTGCCAGCAGTGAAAGGCAGGGGTTTGGAAACACCATATATTTT.

The genes are TRBV28 and TRBJ2-7, with D perhaps TRBD2 (6 bases). Germline V gives CDR1 MDHEN, CDR2 SYDVKM. The CDR3 extends over 16 amino acids. Trimming stripped 2 bases from V and 5 bases from J, with 19 bases between. Here the CDR3 reads CASSLPPQGGVDEQYF. The CDR3 coding sequence is TGTGCCAGCAGTTTACCTCCCCAGGGAGGTGTCGACGAGCAGTACTTC. The whole variable domain, filled in from reference TRBV28 and TRBJ2-7, reads DVKVTQSSRYLVKRTGEKVFLECVQDMDHENMFWYRQDPGLGLRLIYFSYDVKMKEKGDIPEGYSVSREKKERFSLILESASTNQTSMYLCASSLPPQGGVDEQYFGPGTRLTVT.

V usage is TRBV7-8 and J usage is TRBJ2-7, with 7 bases identical to TRBD2. Germline values: CDR1 SGHVS, CDR2 FQNEAQ. CDR3 length: 15 residues. V lost 1 base to trimming and J lost 4 bases; unmatched junction nucleotides: 7. This chain's CDR3 is CASSLEVAGIYEQYF. CDR3 DNA: TGTGCCAGCAGCTTAGAAGTAGCGGGTATATACGAGCAGTACTTC. Filled out from reference TRBV7-8 and TRBJ2-7, the complete variable domain reads GAGVSQSPRYKVAKRGQDVALRCDPISGHVSLFWYQQALGQGPEFLTYFQNEAQLDKSGLPSDRFFAERPEGSVSTLKIQRTQQEDSAVYLCASSLEVAGIYEQYFGPGTRLTVT.

In this sample, this clone turned up a few times. The gene calls are TRBV20-1 and TRBJ2-3; 10 bases map to TRBD2. There are 16 residues in the CDR3. Germline CDR1 is DFQATT and CDR2 is SNEGSKA (reference sequence). V shed 3 bases and J 3 bases; nucleotides not matched to a gene: 9. CDR3 sequence (DNA): TGCAGTGCTAGTAAGCGGGAGGGCCAGGTTACAGATACGCAGTATTTT. Amino acid sequence: CSASKREGQVTDTQYF.

This clone was counted a single time. This chain connects TRBV5-5 to TRBJ2-1; 7 nucleotides line up with TRBD1. This CDR3 contains 15 residues. Looked up from germline, CDR1 is SGHKS and CDR2 is YYEKEE (reference sequence). V was pared by 4 bases and J by 6 bases, with 10 bases of the junction left unmatched. This CDR3 is CASSASGQNRNEQFF. In DNA, the CDR3 is TGTGCCAGCAGCGCATCGGGACAGAATCGCAATGAGCAGTTCTTC.

V is TRBV6-5 and J is TRBJ1-6; TRBD1 might be the D (5 bases). Per germline, CDR1 MNHEY and CDR2 SVGAGI. The CDR3 extends over 12 amino acids. V lost 8 bases and J 9 bases, leaving 11 bases between the germline ends. The CDR3 loop reads CASRDGLSPLHF. Here the CDR3 DNA reads TGTGCCAGCCGGGACGGTCTTTCACCCCTCCACTTT.

The chain uses TRBV6-5 and TRBJ1-6; 10 positions agree with TRBD1. The germline gives CDR1 MNHEY, CDR2 SVGAGI. V was clipped by 2 bases and J by 7 bases; unmatched bases: 2. The CDR3 sequence is 15 residues long. CDR3 sequence reads: CASSYGTGDNSPLHF. CDR3 nucleotide sequence: TGTGCCAGCAGTTACGGGACAGGGGACAATTCACCCCTCCACTTT.

The gene calls are TRBV7-3 and TRBJ2-3; 13 positions match TRBD2. Germline CDR1 and CDR2: SGHTA and FQGTGA. CDR3 length: 17 residues. Trimming cost V 5 bases and J 5 bases; bases outside gene matches: 10. For the CDR3, the DNA is TGTGCCAGCAGCCCCTCGGGACTAGCGGGGAGGGGAGATACGCAGTATTTT. Encoded protein: CASSPSGLAGRGDTQYF.

Details on this clone: Additional DNA sequences in this sample encode the identical CDR3. The V and J genes are TRBV7-8 and TRBJ2-7; D is unclear. The germline CDR1 and CDR2 sequences are SGHVS and FQNEAQ. The CDR3 is made up of 12 amino acids. V was pared by 5 bases and J by 7 bases, with 12 bases between. CDR3 region: CASSPSKSEQYF. CDR3 nucleotides: TGTGCCAGCAGCCCGAGTAAGAGTGAGCAGTACTTC.

This clone was found a few times. V gene TRBV6-5 combines with J gene TRBJ1-3; D call uncertain. With 8 bases removed from V and 1 base from J, the gap between germline ends came to 9 bases. Germline V lookup: CDR1 MNHEY, CDR2 SVGAGI. CDR3 size: 13 residues. The CDR3 DNA reads TGTGCCAGCGGAAGAGAATCTGGAAACACCATATATTTT. Its protein is CASGRESGNTIYF.

CDR3 amino acids: CASSSGQGWNGNTIYF. The CDR3 nucleotides read TGTGCCAGCAGTTCGGGACAGGGGTGGAATGGAAACACCATATATTTT. The chain joins TRBV6-5 to TRBJ1-3; 10 nucleotides agree with TRBD1. J was trimmed by 3 bases and V by 4 bases; bases with no gene match: 6. CDR1 is MNHEY and CDR2 is SVGAGI in the germline V gene. CDR3 length equals 16 residues.

The chain links TRBV15 to TRBJ2-1; D might be TRBD1 (5 bases). The CDR3 covers 15 residues. V was clipped by 0 bases and J by 6 bases, with 12 bases between them. Per the germline V gene, CDR1 is LNHNV and CDR2 is YYDKDF (reference sequence). CDR3 in amino acids: CATSRDLGQLNEQFF. As DNA, the CDR3 is TGTGCCACCAGCAGAGATTTGGGGCAGCTCAATGAGCAGTTCTTC.

This sequence joins TRBV6-5 and TRBJ1-4; no clear D gene. Germline CDR1 MNHEY, CDR2 SVGAGI. Trimming removed 0 bases at V and 0 bases at J, with 5 bases between. CDR3 length: 15 amino acids. The CDR3 DNA is TGTGCCAGCAGTTACTCGACCGCAACTAATGAAAAACTGTTTTTT. This sequence encodes CASSYSTATNEKLFF.

As regards this clone: Other DNA sequences in the same sample also yield this CDR3. V gene TRBV6-2 or TRBV6-3 combines with J gene TRBJ2-5; D not resolved. The CDR3 extends over 12 amino acids. V lost 3 bases, J lost 4 bases, and 6 bases lay in between. Germline values: CDR1 MNHEY, CDR2 SVGEGT. The CDR3 spells CASSYSRETQYF. Written as DNA, the CDR3 is TGTGCCAGCAGTTATAGCAGAGAGACCCAGTACTTC.

This chain joins TRBV9 and TRBJ1-6; no definite D call. The CDR3 length is 14 residues. V lost 0 bases to trimming and J lost 6 bases, with 7 bases between them. CDR1 and CDR2 from the germline V gene are SGDLS and YYNGEE. The DNA of the CDR3 is TGTGCCAGCAGCGTAGGGAAGGTTAATTCACCCCTCCACTTT. As protein: CASSVGKVNSPLHF.

The rearrangement links TRBV9 to TRBJ1-4; a weak D match, TRBD1 (5 bases). V was cut by 3 bases and J by 1 base, with 16 bases left in between. Germline V CDR1 and CDR2: SGDLS, YYNGEE. The CDR3 spans 17 residues. The CDR3 DNA follows: TGTGCCAGCAGCGCTACGGGGACGGGACGAACTAATGAAAAACTGTTTTTT. Protein product: CASSATGTGRTNEKLFF.